The present TCR beta chain was sequenced within a study of shared clonotypes between healthy human individuals. Overall study findings and caveats: Clonotypes shared by all four sorted-subset donors had higher generation probabilities than non-shared clonotypes. A limitation of the genetic and exposure-history diversity represented arose from few donors.

On this clone itself: What it recognizes is unknown.

The data were produced by immunoSEQ multiplex PCR, yet TCRdb's version contains in-frame clones alone and is incomplete. The sample carries about 2.4 million clones, roughly 92% recorded once. The TCR comes from a man between 18 and 35 years old in good health. The sequenced sample consisted of naive CD4+ T cells sorted from blood. Subset meaning: CD45RA+ positively selected.

CDR3 sequence reads: CAISLDLYEQYF. CDR3 DNA: TGTGCCATCAGTCTGGACTTATACGAGCAGTACTTC. The genes are TRBV10-3 and TRBJ2-7; perhaps TRBD2 as D (5 bases). V dropped 5 bases and J dropped 4 bases, with 9 bases sitting between them. CDR1 and CDR2 from the germline V gene are ENHRY and SYGVKD. CDR3 length equals 12 residues.